This T cell receptor (beta chain) was recovered during a study of T cell repertoires in cytomegalovirus infection (dated by TCRdb to the late 2010s). Regarding the research as a whole: Because public TCR beta signatures pointed to carriage of CMV infection together with the matching HLA type, the HLA type of each donor mattered for the analysis. Overall results and qualifications from the work: The ex vivo response was dominated by HLA-C-restricted CMV-specific TCR beta clonotypes, and the single most frequent clonotype in two of eight donors was supplied by these HLA-C-restricted clonotypes. In both this cohort and an independent roughly 330-donor cohort, the cumulative frequency of public TCR beta family members distinguished carriers of CMV infection plus the relevant HLA type.

About this clonotype itself: It has no known antigen specificity. Base qualities are not recorded, but no much larger clone differs from it by a single base.

TCRdb records Illumina HiSeq 1500 as the sequencer. The public reads were reanalyzed by TCRdb: fastp trimming at Q25, MiXCR alignment, in-frame beta chains only. Under each unique CDR3 protein, matching rows form one entry showing the most common genes and DNA. The table for this sample lists 100,000 to 150,000 distinct CDR3 sequences; 7.5% to 9% of them were counted only once. The top ten clones comprise roughly 9.1% of the sample. Based on the germline V gene, the CDR1 and CDR2 sequences are MGHDK and SYGVNS. At the junction V is shortened by 6 bases and J by 3 bases, with 12 bases in between. The CDR3, cysteine through phenylalanine, is 14 amino acids long. The read is trimmed to its CDR3 DNA, 42 bases read in frame from base 1.

The rearranged segments are TRBV25-1 and TRBJ2-1, with a weak D call of TRBD1 (6 bases match). Sequenced input: PBMCs. The TCR comes from a human donor in good health (CMV status not recorded). Some clones in this sample may be carry-over from other donors' samples. The nucleotide sequence reads TGTGCCAGCAGGATGGGGGCAGTCTACAATGAGCAGTTCTTC. It is translated as CASRMGAVYNEQFF. The CDR3 plus the reference TRBV25-1 and TRBJ2-1 genes for the other parts give the full variable domain: EADIYQTPRYLVIGTGKKITLECSQTMGHDKMYWYQQDPGMELHLIHYSYGVNSTEKGDLSSESTVSRIRTEHFPLTLESARPSHTSQYLCASRMGAVYNEQFFGPGTRLTVL.